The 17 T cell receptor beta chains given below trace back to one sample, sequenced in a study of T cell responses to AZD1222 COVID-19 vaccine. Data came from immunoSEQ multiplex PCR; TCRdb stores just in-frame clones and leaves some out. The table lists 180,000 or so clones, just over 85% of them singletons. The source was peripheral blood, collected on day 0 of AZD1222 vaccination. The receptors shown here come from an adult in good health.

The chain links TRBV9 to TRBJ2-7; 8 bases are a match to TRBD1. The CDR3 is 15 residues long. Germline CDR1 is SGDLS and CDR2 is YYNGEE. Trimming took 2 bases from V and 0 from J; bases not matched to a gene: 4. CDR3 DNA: TGTGCCAGCAGCGTGGGGGACAGGAACTCCTACGAGCAGTACTTC. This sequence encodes CASSVGDRNSYEQYF.

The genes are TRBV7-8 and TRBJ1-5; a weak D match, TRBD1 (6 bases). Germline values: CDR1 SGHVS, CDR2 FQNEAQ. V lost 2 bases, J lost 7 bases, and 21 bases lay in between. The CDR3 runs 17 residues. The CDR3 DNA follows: TGTGCCAGCAGCTTAATGGGCATGGGGGGGCCAGGGCAGCCCCAGCATTTT. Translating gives CASSLMGMGGPGQPQHF.

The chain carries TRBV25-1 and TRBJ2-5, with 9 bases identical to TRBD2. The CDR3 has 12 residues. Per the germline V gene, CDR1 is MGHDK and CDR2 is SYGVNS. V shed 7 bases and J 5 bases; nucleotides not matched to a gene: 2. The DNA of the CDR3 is TGTGCCAGCACGGCGGGGGGGGAGACCCAGTACTTC. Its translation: CASTAGGETQYF.

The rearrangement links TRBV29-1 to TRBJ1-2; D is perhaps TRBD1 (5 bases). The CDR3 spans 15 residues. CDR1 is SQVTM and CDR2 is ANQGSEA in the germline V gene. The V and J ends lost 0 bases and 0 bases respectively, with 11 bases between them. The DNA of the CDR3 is TGCAGCGTTGAAGACCGACCGACAGCTAACTATGGCTACACCTTC. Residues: CSVEDRPTANYGYTF.

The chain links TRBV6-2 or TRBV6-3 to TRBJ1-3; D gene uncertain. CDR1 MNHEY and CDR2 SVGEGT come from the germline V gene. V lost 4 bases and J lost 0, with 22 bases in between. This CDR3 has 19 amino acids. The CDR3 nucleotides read TGTGCCAGCAGTTTCCCTACCTTCCGGGAGGTCGACTCTGGAAACACCATATATTTT. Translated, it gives CASSFPTFREVDSGNTIYF.

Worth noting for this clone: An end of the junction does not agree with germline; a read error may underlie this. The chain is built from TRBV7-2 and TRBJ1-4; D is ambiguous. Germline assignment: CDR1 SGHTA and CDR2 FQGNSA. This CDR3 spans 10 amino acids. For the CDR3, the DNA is TGTGCCAGCAGCTCGCCGGGCTCGACTTTT. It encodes CASSSPGSTF.

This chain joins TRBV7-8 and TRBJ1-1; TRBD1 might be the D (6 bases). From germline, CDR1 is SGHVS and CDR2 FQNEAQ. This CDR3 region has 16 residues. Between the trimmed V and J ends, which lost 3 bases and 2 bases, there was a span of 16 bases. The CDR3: CASSFDRPDSNTEAFF. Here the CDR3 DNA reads TGTGCCAGCAGCTTCGACAGGCCGGATTCAAACACTGAAGCTTTCTTT.

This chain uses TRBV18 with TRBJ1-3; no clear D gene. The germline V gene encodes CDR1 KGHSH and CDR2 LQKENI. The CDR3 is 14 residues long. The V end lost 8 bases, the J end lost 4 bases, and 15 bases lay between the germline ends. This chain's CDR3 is CASADVNAGNTIYF. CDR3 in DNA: TGTGCCAGCGCGGACGTAAATGCGGGAAACACCATATATTTT. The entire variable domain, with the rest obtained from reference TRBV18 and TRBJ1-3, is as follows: NAGVMQNPRHLVRRRGQEARLRCSPMKGHSHVYWYRQLPEEGLKFMVYLQKENIIDESGMPKERFSAEFPKEGPSILRIQQVVRGDSAAYFCASADVNAGNTIYFGEGSWLTVV.

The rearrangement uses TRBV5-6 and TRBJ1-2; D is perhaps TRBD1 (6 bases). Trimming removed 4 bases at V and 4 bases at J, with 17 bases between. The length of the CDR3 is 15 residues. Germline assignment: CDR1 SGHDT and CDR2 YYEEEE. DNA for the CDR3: TGTGCCAGCAGCGGGGGCCCAACTAGCGCCTATGGCTACACCTTC. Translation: CASSGGPTSAYGYTF.

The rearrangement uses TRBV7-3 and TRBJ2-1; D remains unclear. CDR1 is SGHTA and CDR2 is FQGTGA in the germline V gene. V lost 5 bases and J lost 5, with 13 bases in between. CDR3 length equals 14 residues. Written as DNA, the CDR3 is TGTGCCAGCAGCCCGGCCGGGTTCAACAATGAGCAGTTCTTC. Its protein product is CASSPAGFNNEQFF. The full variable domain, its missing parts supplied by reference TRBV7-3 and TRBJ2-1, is GAGVSQTPSNKVTEKGKYVELRCDPISGHTALYWYRQSLGQGPEFLIYFQGTGAADDSGLPNDRFFAVRPEGSVSTLKIQRTERGDSAVYLCASSPAGFNNEQFFGPGTRLTVL.

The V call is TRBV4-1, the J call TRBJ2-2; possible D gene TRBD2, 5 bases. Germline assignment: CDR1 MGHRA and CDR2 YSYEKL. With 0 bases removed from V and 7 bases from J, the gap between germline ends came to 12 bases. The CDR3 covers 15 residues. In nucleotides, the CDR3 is TGCGCCAGCAGCCAAGATCACGGGGTGGGCGGGGAGCTGTTTTTT. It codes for CASSQDHGVGGELFF.

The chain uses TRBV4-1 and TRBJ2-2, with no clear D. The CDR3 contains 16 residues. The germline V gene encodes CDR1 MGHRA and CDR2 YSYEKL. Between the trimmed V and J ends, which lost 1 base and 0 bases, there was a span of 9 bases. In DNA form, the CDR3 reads TGCGCCAGCAGCCAAGTTGGCTACCCGAACACCGGGGAGCTGTTTTTT. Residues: CASSQVGYPNTGELFF.

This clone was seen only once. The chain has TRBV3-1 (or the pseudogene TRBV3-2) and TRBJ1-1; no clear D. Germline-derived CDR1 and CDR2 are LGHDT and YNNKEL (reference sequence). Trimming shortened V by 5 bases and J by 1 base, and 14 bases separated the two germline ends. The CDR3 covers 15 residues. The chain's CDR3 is CASSFFGSQNTEAFF. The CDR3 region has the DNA TGTGCCAGCAGCTTTTTCGGCAGTCAGAACACTGAAGCTTTCTTT.

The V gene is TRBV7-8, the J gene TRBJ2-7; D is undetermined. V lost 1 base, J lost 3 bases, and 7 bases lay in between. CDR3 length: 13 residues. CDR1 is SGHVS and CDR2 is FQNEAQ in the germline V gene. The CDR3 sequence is CASSLGSNYEQYF. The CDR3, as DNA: TGTGCCAGCAGCTTAGGTTCGAACTACGAGCAGTACTTC.

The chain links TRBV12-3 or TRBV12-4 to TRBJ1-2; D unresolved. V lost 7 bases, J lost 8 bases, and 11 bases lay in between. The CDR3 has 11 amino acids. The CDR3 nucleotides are TGTGCCAGCACCCCCAAGCAAGGCTACACCTTC. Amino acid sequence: CASTPKQGYTF.

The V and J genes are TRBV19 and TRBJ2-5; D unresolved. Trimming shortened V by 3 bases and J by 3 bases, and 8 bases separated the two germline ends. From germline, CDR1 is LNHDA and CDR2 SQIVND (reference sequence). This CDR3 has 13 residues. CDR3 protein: CASSIARKETQYF. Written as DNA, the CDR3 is TGTGCCAGTAGTATCGCCAGGAAAGAGACCCAGTACTTC.

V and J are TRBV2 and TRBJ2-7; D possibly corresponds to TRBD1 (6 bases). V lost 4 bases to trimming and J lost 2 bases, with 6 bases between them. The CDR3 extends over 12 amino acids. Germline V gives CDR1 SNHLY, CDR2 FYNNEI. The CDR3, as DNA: TGTGCCAGCAGTGGGACAGCCTACGAGCAGTACTTC. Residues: CASSGTAYEQYF.